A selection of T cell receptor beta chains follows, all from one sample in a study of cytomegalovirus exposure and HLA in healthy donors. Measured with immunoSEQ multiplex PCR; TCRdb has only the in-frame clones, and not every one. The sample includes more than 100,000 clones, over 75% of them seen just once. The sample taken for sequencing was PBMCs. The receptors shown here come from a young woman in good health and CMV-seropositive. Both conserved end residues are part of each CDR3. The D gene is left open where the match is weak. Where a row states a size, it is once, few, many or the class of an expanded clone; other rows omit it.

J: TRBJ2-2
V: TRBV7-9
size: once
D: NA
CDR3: CASSSEVVGELFF
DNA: TGTGCCAGCAGCTCCGAGGTGGTCGGGGAGCTGTTTTTT

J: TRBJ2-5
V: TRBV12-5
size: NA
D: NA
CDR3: CASGSEAETQYF
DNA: TGTGCTAGTGGTTCGGAGGCGGAGACCCAGTACTTC

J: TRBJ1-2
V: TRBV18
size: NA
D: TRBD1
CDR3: CASSPDREHGYTF
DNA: TGTGCCAGCTCACCTGACAGGGAGCATGGCTACACCTTC

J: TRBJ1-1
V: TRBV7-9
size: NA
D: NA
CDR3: CASSANAGVNTEAFF
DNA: TGTGCCAGCAGCGCCAATGCAGGGGTGAACACTGAAGCTTTCTTT

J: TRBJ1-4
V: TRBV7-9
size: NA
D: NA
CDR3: CASSSSGSNEKLFF
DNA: TGTGCCAGCAGCTCGTCAGGGTCAAATGAAAAACTGTTTTTT

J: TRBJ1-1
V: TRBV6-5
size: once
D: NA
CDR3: CASSYSTVTEAFF
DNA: TGTGCCAGCAGTTACTCCACGGTAACTGAAGCTTTCTTT

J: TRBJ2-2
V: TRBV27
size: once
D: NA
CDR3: CASSLSTVNTGELFF
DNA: TGTGCCAGCAGTTTATCGACAGTGAACACCGGGGAGCTGTTTTTT

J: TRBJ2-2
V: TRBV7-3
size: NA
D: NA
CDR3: CASSIQNTGELFF
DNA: TGTGCCAGCAGCATCCAAAACACCGGGGAGCTGTTTTTT

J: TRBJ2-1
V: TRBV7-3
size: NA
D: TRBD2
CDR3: CASSNRYAGGQNEQFF
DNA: TGTGCCAGCAGCAACCGATACGCGGGAGGGCAGAATGAGCAGTTCTTC

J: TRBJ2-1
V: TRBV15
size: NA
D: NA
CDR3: CATSSLARSYNEQFF
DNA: TGTGCCACCAGCAGCTTAGCGAGATCTTACAATGAGCAGTTCTTC

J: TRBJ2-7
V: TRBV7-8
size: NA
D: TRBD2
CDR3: CASSPSAGGSYEQYF
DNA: TGTGCCAGCAGCCCATCGGCGGGGGGCTCCTACGAGCAGTACTTC

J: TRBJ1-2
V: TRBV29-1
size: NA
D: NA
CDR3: CSVDGVRQEANYGYTF
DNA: TGCAGCGTTGACGGTGTAAGGCAGGAAGCTAACTATGGCTACACCTTC

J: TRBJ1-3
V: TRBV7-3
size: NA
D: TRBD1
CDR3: CASSSTGANTIYF
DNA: TGTGCCAGCAGCTCGACAGGGGCAAACACCATATATTTT

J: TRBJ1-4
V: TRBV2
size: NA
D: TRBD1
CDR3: CASRDRWGINEKLFF
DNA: TGTGCCAGCAGGGACAGGTGGGGGATCAATGAAAAACTGTTTTTT

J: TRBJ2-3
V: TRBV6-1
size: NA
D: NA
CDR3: CATLTRDTPGGQYF
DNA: TGTGCCACCCTCACCCGGGATACTCCCGGGGGGCAGTATTTT

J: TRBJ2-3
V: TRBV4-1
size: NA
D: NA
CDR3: CASSQAEGGALDTQYF
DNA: TGCGCCAGCAGCCAAGCGGAGGGGGGGGCCCTCGATACGCAGTATTTT

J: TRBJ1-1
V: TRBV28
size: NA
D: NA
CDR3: CASTSRNTEAFF
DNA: TGTGCCAGCACCAGTCGGAACACTGAAGCTTTCTTT

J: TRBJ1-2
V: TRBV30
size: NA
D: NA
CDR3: CAWSVEPGDYGYTF
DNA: TGTGCCTGGAGTGTAGAACCGGGGGACTATGGCTACACCTTC

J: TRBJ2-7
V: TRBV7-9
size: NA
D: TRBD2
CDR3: CASSSLDEGLYEQYF
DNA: TGTGCCAGCAGTTCCCTGGACGAGGGACTATACGAGCAGTACTTC

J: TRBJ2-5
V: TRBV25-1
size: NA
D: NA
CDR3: CASSEYPQETQYF
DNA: TGTGCCAGCAGTGAATACCCGCAAGAGACCCAGTACTTC

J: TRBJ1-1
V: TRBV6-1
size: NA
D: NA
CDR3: CASSEQTAGNTEAFF
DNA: TGTGCCAGCAGTGAACAGACAGCAGGAAACACTGAAGCTTTCTTT

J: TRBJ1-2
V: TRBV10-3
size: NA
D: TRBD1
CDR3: CAISASYPDRVDGYTF
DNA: TGTGCCATCAGTGCCTCATACCCGGACAGGGTCGATGGCTACACCTTC

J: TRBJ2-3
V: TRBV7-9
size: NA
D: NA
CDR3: CASSLSTDTQYF
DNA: TGTGCCAGCAGCCTAAGTACAGATACGCAGTATTTT

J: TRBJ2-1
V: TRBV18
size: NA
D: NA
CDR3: CASSQEGYEQFF
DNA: TGTGCCAGCTCTCAGGAGGGGTACGAGCAGTTCTTC

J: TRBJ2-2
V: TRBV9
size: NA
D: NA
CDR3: CASMSQNTGELFF
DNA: TGTGCCAGCATGAGTCAGAACACCGGGGAGCTGTTTTTT

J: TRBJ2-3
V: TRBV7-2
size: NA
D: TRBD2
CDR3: CASSVGLAGPSTDTQYF
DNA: TGTGCCAGCAGCGTAGGGCTAGCGGGACCTAGCACAGATACGCAGTATTTT

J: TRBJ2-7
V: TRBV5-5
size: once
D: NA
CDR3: CASSPTGTTYEQYF
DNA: TGTGCCAGCAGCCCGACAGGTACCACCTACGAGCAGTACTTC

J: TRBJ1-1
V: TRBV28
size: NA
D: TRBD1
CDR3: CASRYRDRNTEAFF
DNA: TGTGCCAGCAGATATCGGGACAGGAACACTGAAGCTTTCTTT

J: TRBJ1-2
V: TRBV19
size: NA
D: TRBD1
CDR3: CASSILGQGMRGYTF
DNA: TGTGCCAGTAGTATTCTGGGACAGGGTATGAGAGGCTACACCTTC

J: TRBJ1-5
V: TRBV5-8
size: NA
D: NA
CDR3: CASSRGQLPNSNQPQHF
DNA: TGTGCCAGCAGCCGAGGACAGCTCCCTAATAGCAATCAGCCCCAGCATTTT

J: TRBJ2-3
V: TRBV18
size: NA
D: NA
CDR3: CASSDWVSTDTQYF
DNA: TGTGCCAGCTCCGACTGGGTAAGCACAGATACGCAGTATTTT

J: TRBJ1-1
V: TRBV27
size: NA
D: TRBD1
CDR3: CASRQQGETEAFF
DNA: TGTGCCAGCAGACAACAGGGGGAAACTGAAGCTTTCTTT

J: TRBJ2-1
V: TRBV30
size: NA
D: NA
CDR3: CAWKLPGGGEQFF
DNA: TGTGCCTGGAAACTCCCAGGTGGGGGGGAGCAGTTCTTC

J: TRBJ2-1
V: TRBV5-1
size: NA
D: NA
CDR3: CASSLNSRPDRLNNEQFF
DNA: TGCGCCAGCAGCTTGAATTCTCGACCCGACAGGTTGAACAATGAGCAGTTCTTC

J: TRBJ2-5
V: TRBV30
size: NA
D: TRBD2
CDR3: CAWSRGGGWQETQYF
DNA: TGTGCCTGGAGTCGTGGCGGGGGGTGGCAAGAGACCCAGTACTTC

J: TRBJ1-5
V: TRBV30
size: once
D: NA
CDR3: CAWSAGGNQPQHF
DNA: TGTGCCTGGAGTGCCGGGGGCAATCAGCCCCAGCATTTT

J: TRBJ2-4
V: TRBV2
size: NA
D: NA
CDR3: CASTRSTGTKNIQYF
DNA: TGTGCCAGCACCCGCTCAACGGGGACAAAAAACATTCAGTACTTC

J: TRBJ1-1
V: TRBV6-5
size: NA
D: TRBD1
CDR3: CASTRQGSEAFF
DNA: TGTGCCAGCACAAGACAGGGCTCAGAAGCTTTCTTT

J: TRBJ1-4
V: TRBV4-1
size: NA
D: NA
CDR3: CASSQAEGERTNEKLFF
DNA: TGCGCCAGCAGCCAAGCAGAGGGGGAAAGAACTAATGAAAAACTGTTTTTT

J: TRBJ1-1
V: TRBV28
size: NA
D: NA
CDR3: CASNQQLPLEAFF
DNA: TGTGCCAGCAACCAACAGTTACCCCTTGAAGCTTTCTTT

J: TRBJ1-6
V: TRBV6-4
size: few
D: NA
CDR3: CASSEFRGNSPLHF
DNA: TGTGCCAGCAGTGAGTTCAGGGGTAATTCACCCCTCCACTTT